The rows below give T cell receptor beta chains drawn from one sample of a study of T cell responses to AZD1222 COVID-19 vaccine. Using immunoSEQ multiplex PCR, the repertoire was profiled, and TCRdb retains in-frame clones only, with some absent. The sample holds 150,000 to 200,000 clones, 94% seen once. Sequenced here: peripheral blood, sampled 28 days after the second AZD1222 dose. These receptors were collected from an adult who received the AZD1222 COVID-19 vaccine. CDR3s include the opening cysteine and the closing phenylalanine or tryptophan. The D gene is left open where the match is weak.

D,V,J,DNA,CDR3
.,TRBV19,TRBJ1-2,TGTGCCAGTAAGGACTATGGCTACACCTTC,CASKDYGYTF
.,TRBV29-1,TRBJ1-2,TGCAGCGTTGAAGGGACAGTTGGGGGCTACACCTTC,CSVEGTVGGYTF
.,TRBV5-1,TRBJ1-4,TGCGCCAGCAGCTCCCATACCGGGACTAATGAAAAACTGTTTTTT,CASSSHTGTNEKLFF
TRBD1,TRBV13,TRBJ1-2,TGTGCCAGCAGCCTGGGACAGTCCTATGGCTACACCTTC,CASSLGQSYGYTF
.,TRBV7-8,TRBJ1-5,TGTGCCAGCAGCCTACACGGGGGGCAGGGCAGGCAGCCCCAGCATTTT,CASSLHGGQGRQPQHF
.,TRBV7-9,TRBJ1-3,TGTGCCAGCGGACAACAGGGTAGGGCCATATATTTT,CASGQQGRAIYF
.,TRBV5-6,TRBJ2-5,TGTGCCAGCAGCTTGAGTGGGGGCGAAGAGACCCAGTACTTC,CASSLSGGEETQYF
.,TRBV2,TRBJ1-1,TGTGCCAGCAATCTACAAGAAAACACTGAAGCTTTCTTT,CASNLQENTEAFF
TRBD1,TRBV30,TRBJ1-6,TGTGCCTGGAGTCGACAGGGGGCTTCACCCCTCCACTTT,CAWSRQGASPLHF
TRBD1,TRBV19,TRBJ2-7,TGTGCCAGTAGTCCCCTGGGACAGGGAGAGTACGAGCAGTACTTC,CASSPLGQGEYEQYF
.,TRBV5-1,TRBJ2-5,TGCGCCAGCAGCTTTAGCGGAGAGACCCAGTACTTC,CASSFSGETQYF
TRBD1,TRBV6-5,TRBJ1-3,TGTGCCAGCAGATACACAGGGGGCGCGGGAAACACCATATATTTT,CASRYTGGAGNTIYF
.,TRBV10-3,TRBJ1-6,TGTGCCATCAGTGAGGGTACTCAGGGGAACTCACCCCTCCACTTT,CAISEGTQGNSPLHF
TRBD1,TRBV4-1,TRBJ1-1,TGCGCCAGCAGCTCCCACAGGGGATCCACTGAAGCTTTCTTT,CASSSHRGSTEAFF
.,TRBV16,TRBJ1-5,TGTGCCAGCAGCCAAAAGGGGTGGATGGATCAGCCCCAGCATTTT,CASSQKGWMDQPQHF
TRBD1,TRBV7-2,TRBJ1-1,TGTGCCAGCAGCCCCCGGACAGGGGGAGACACTGAAGCTTTCTTT,CASSPRTGGDTEAFF
.,TRBV7-6,TRBJ1-1,TGTGCCAGCAGCTCGCAGGGGTACACTGAAGCTTTCTTT,CASSSQGYTEAFF
.,TRBV6-6,TRBJ1-2,TGTGCCAGCAGCCTCGGACAGATCTATGGCTACACCTTC,CASSLGQIYGYTF
TRBD2,TRBV19,TRBJ2-2,TGTGCCAGTAGTATCGTTTCGGCGGGGAGGGCCGGGGAGCTGTTTTTT,CASSIVSAGRAGELFF
.,TRBV28,TRBJ1-5,TGTGCCAGCAGTTTACAGCCTAATCAGCCCCAGCATTTT,CASSLQPNQPQHF
.,TRBV7-2,TRBJ2-7,TGTGCCAGCAGCTTAGCAGGGATATCCTACGAGCAGTACTTC,CASSLAGISYEQYF
.,TRBV28,TRBJ2-7,TGTGCCAGCAGTTTAGCGAGGGACGAGCAGTACTTC,CASSLARDEQYF
.,TRBV29-1,TRBJ2-3,TGCAGCGTTCCGGGACATTTCAGCACAGATACGCAGTATTTT,CSVPGHFSTDTQYF
.,TRBV19,TRBJ1-1,TGTGCCAGTAGTATTGGGGGCGGAACTGAAGCTTTCTTT,CASSIGGGTEAFF
TRBD2,TRBV7-9,TRBJ2-1,TGTGCCAGCAGCTGGACTAGTAAGCAGTTCTTC,CASSWTSKQFF
.,TRBV7-2,TRBJ1-4,TGTGCCAGCAGCTTACAAGGAGGCATAAATGAAAAACTGTTTTTT,CASSLQGGINEKLFF
.,TRBV12-3/TRBV12-4,TRBJ1-2,TGTGCCAGCAGTTTAAGAGACCCTGGCTACACCTTC,CASSLRDPGYTF
TRBD2,TRBV4-1,TRBJ2-1,TGCGCCAGCAGCCAGCCCACTAGCGGGAGGGGCGATGAGCAGTTCTTC,CASSQPTSGRGDEQFF
.,TRBV5-5,TRBJ2-4,TGTGCCAGCAGCTTCGGACAGCCGGCCAAAAACATTCAGTACTTC,CASSFGQPAKNIQYF
TRBD2,TRBV7-9,TRBJ2-5,TGTGCCAGCAGCTCGGGCCAAGCGGGAAGGGCTCAAGAGACCCAGTACTTC,CASSSGQAGRAQETQYF